A selection of T cell receptor beta chains follows, all from one sample in a study of cytomegalovirus exposure and HLA in healthy donors. Measured with immunoSEQ multiplex PCR; TCRdb has only the in-frame clones, and not every one. The sample consists of around 300,000 clones, 65% to 90% of them appearing once. The sequenced sample was PBMCs. The receptors come from a woman in her late teens or twenties in good health and CMV-seronegative. The CDR3 runs from the conserved cysteine through the conserved F or W. D genes are given only for firm matches. A clone size is listed for some rows: how often the clone was seen (once, few, many), or a class if it is expanded.

DNA | CDR3 | V | size | J | D
TGCGCCAGCAGCCAAGAAGCAGGGCTCGGTGAAAAACTGTTTTTT | CASSQEAGLGEKLFF | TRBV4-1 | . | TRBJ1-4 | .
TGTGCCAGCAGCTTCGGACAGGAAGATACGCAGTATTTT | CASSFGQEDTQYF | TRBV5-4 | . | TRBJ2-3 | TRBD1
TGTGCCAGCAGCTTATCCTTCGACAGTAGCAATCAGCCCCAGCATTTT | CASSLSFDSSNQPQHF | TRBV5-6 | . | TRBJ1-5 | .
TGTGCCAGCAGCGCTAGCGGGAGCTACGAGCAGTACTTC | CASSASGSYEQYF | TRBV9 | . | TRBJ2-7 | TRBD2
TGTGCCAGCAGCTTTACAGGGGGAGGCGACGAGCAGTACTTC | CASSFTGGGDEQYF | TRBV7-9 | . | TRBJ2-7 | TRBD1
TGTGCCAGCAGTCCCCGACTAGCGGGAGGGTACGAGCAGTACTTC | CASSPRLAGGYEQYF | TRBV25-1 | . | TRBJ2-7 | TRBD2
TGTGCCTGGGTAGCTCGGGTTGGAACAGATACGCAGTATTTT | CAWVARVGTDTQYF | TRBV30 | . | TRBJ2-3 | .
TGTGCCAGCAGCTTAGGCACCGGGACAGATACGCAGTATTTT | CASSLGTGTDTQYF | TRBV11-3 | . | TRBJ2-3 | .
TGTGCCAGCAGCCAAGGCGGTTTATCGCCTGAAGCTTTCTTT | CASSQGGLSPEAFF | TRBV4-2 | . | TRBJ1-1 | .
TGTGCCAGCAGCACCGGACTAGCGGGCAGCTCCTACAATGAGCAGTTCTTC | CASSTGLAGSSYNEQFF | TRBV7-3 | . | TRBJ2-1 | TRBD2
TGTGCCAGCAGTTTAAGAGGGAACACTGAAGCTTTCTTT | CASSLRGNTEAFF | TRBV28 | few | TRBJ1-1 | .
TGTGCCAGCAGTGACCGGGCAGGGGGCGTAGATACGCAGTATTTT | CASSDRAGGVDTQYF | TRBV2 | . | TRBJ2-3 | TRBD1
TGTGCCAGCAGTTTACGTACAGTGAACACTGAAGCTTTCTTT | CASSLRTVNTEAFF | TRBV27 | . | TRBJ1-1 | .
TGTGCCAGCAGCCAGGCCGGGACAGGGAGCAATGAGCAGTTCTTC | CASSQAGTGSNEQFF | TRBV14 | . | TRBJ2-1 | TRBD1
TGTGCCAGCAGCGTGGAGCGGGGGAGCTCCTACAATGAGCAGTTCTTC | CASSVERGSSYNEQFF | TRBV9 | once | TRBJ2-1 | TRBD2
TGTGCCAGCTCATCAGGGACAGGGAATTCACCCCTCCACTTT | CASSSGTGNSPLHF | TRBV18 | . | TRBJ1-6 | TRBD1
TGTGCCAGCAGTTACAGGTGGGCGAACACCGGGGAGCTGTTTTTT | CASSYRWANTGELFF | TRBV7-2 | . | TRBJ2-2 | .
TGTGCCAGCAGCTTAAATCCGGGGGGACGTTCATTCGAGCAGTACTTC | CASSLNPGGRSFEQYF | TRBV13 | . | TRBJ2-7 | TRBD2
TGTGCCAGCAGTGAATCGGGGGACGTCTACGAGCAGTACTTC | CASSESGDVYEQYF | TRBV25-1 | few | TRBJ2-7 | .
TGTGCCATCACCGCGGGGGGGTCAGATACGCAGTATTTT | CAITAGGSDTQYF | TRBV10-3 | . | TRBJ2-3 | TRBD2
TGTGCCAGCAGTTACTCGAGGGTTACCGGGGAGCTGTTTTTT | CASSYSRVTGELFF | TRBV6-5 | . | TRBJ2-2 | .
TGCGCCAGCAGCTTACAGCGGGAGAGGGATGAGCAGTTCTTC | CASSLQRERDEQFF | TRBV5-1 | once | TRBJ2-1 | TRBD2
TGTGCCATCAGTGACCCCGGGACAGGGGCCTACGAGCAGTACTTC | CAISDPGTGAYEQYF | TRBV10-3 | . | TRBJ2-7 | TRBD1
TGTGCCAGCAGGGACAGGGGAAGTCAGCCCCAGCATTTT | CASRDRGSQPQHF | TRBV27 | . | TRBJ1-5 | TRBD1
TGTGCCAGCAGCCCCGACAGCTGGAATCAGCCCCAGCATTTT | CASSPDSWNQPQHF | TRBV7-9 | . | TRBJ1-5 | .
TGTGCCAGCAGTTACACCTCGGGGGGGTACAATGAGCAGTTCTTC | CASSYTSGGYNEQFF | TRBV6-5 | . | TRBJ2-1 | TRBD2
TGTGCCAGCAGCGTAGCGGTCGGGGGGGGCACTGAAGCTTTCTTT | CASSVAVGGGTEAFF | TRBV9 | . | TRBJ1-1 | .
TGTGCCAGCAGCACGGGACAGGGTCTAAGAGAGACCCAGTACTTC | CASSTGQGLRETQYF | TRBV5-6 | . | TRBJ2-5 | TRBD1
TGCGCCAGCAGCTTGGCCGGGATCTCGAACACTGAAGCTTTCTTT | CASSLAGISNTEAFF | TRBV5-1 | . | TRBJ1-1 | .
TGTGCCAGCAGCTTAGGCCGGAACGACGGGAATCAGCCCCAGCATTTT | CASSLGRNDGNQPQHF | TRBV7-2 | few | TRBJ1-5 | .
TGTGCCAGCAGCTATGAGCGGGAACGGCAGTTCTTC | CASSYERERQFF | TRBV11-3 | . | TRBJ2-1 | TRBD2
TGTGCCAGCAGTTTGGACAGGGGCTACGAGCAGTACTTC | CASSLDRGYEQYF | TRBV27 | . | TRBJ2-7 | TRBD1
TGTGCTAGTGGTTTGGAGGAGGATCAGCCCCAGCATTTT | CASGLEEDQPQHF | TRBV12-5 | . | TRBJ1-5 | .
TGCGCCAGCAGCTTGGGACAAAAGTCCGGGGAGCTGTTTTTT | CASSLGQKSGELFF | TRBV5-1 | . | TRBJ2-2 | .
TGCGCCAGCAGCTTGGGAAGCACGGTAAACACTGAAGCTTTCTTT | CASSLGSTVNTEAFF | TRBV5-1 | once | TRBJ1-1 | .
TGTGCCAGCTCACCAAACGGAGGCTCGGGAGCCGGGTACGAGCAGTACTTC | CASSPNGGSGAGYEQYF | TRBV18 | . | TRBJ2-7 | .
TGTGCCAGCAGCCGGGGACTAGCGGGAGGGGTGAACTACGGGCAGTACTTC | CASSRGLAGGVNYGQYF | TRBV13 | . | TRBJ2-7 | TRBD2
TGTGCCAGCAGCTTGCGCGGGCCTACGCCGGGGAATGAGCAGTTCTTC | CASSLRGPTPGNEQFF | TRBV5-6 | . | TRBJ2-1 | .
TGTGCCAGCAGTTACGGGCTAGCGGGCTACAATGAGCAGTTCTTC | CASSYGLAGYNEQFF | TRBV6-6 | . | TRBJ2-1 | TRBD2
TGCAGCGTTGAGTGGGAGACAGATACGCAGTATTTT | CSVEWETDTQYF | TRBV29-1 | . | TRBJ2-3 | .
TGTGCCACCTTCGGGGTTGACGGGGAGCTGTTTTTT | CATFGVDGELFF | TRBV28 | . | TRBJ2-2 | .
TGTGCCAGCAGCGGTTCCGGAGCTTCCTATCAGCCCCAGCATTTT | CASSGSGASYQPQHF | TRBV9 | few | TRBJ1-5 | .
TGTGCCTGGAGTCCCGGGTATCAGGAAGCTTTCTTT | CAWSPGYQEAFF | TRBV30 | . | TRBJ1-1 | .
TGTGCCAGCTCACCTCCCCACTCCTACGAGCAGTACTTC | CASSPPHSYEQYF | TRBV18 | . | TRBJ2-7 | .
TGTGCCAGCAGCCAAGAGGACAGCTACAATGAGCAGTTCTTC | CASSQEDSYNEQFF | TRBV4-2 | . | TRBJ2-1 | .
TGTGCCAGCAGCAGTCGGACTAGCGGGAGGGCGGAAGATACGCAGTATTTT | CASSSRTSGRAEDTQYF | TRBV9 | . | TRBJ2-3 | TRBD2